This entry concerns a single TCR beta chain. This receptor's antigen is unknown. No much larger clone is present one base from it, and per-base qualities are unavailable. The sample comes from a study of beta chain features in type 1 diabetes (dated by TCRdb to the late 2010s). Background for the entire study: Mean age, gender distribution, total cell number and subset yield were not different between patients and healthy donors. A total of 85 million to 140 million sorted cells were examined across all samples, and a strong correlation was observed between cell number per subset and RNA yield. In the study, recently diagnosed type 1 diabetes patients and matched healthy donors were compared on the TCRB repertoires of their sorted circulating CD4+ T cell subsets. Regulatory and stem cell-like memory subsets were obtained from only 8 patients and roughly 8 healthy donors, while naive and central memory subsets were obtained from all 28 donors.

A single peripheral blood draw of about 116 mL on average was collected from each donor into heparinised tubes. A BD FACSAria II and a panel including CD45RO, CCR7, CD25, CD127, CD95 and CD27 were used to sort naive, central memory, regulatory and stem cell-like memory CD4+ T cells. Every sorted population had a purity above 98%. Right away, PBMCs were isolated by Lymphoprep density gradient centrifugation and were stained directly, with no culture step. So that batch effects would be minimized, each experiment stained and sorted samples in pairs, pairing one healthy donor with one patient. The full study reports these points: Fewer insertions and more nucleotide deletions at VDJ recombination sites were observed in patients with type 1 diabetes, implying thymic rearrangement abnormalities. Naive, central memory and regulatory TCRB repertoires appeared more similar among patients than among healthy donors. HLA sub-analyses involved small numbers of individuals, so any influence of HLA type on TCRB rearrangement remained unresolved. Type 1 diabetes patients showed a moderate but significant shortening of TCRB CDR3 length in all four CD4+ subsets. Because cDNA was sequenced instead of genomic DNA, activated cells with high expression could be over-represented, although the groups did not differ in activation or CD3 levels. PCR may preferentially amplify shorter templates, but because patient and control samples were amplified and corrected together, any resulting skew would affect both groups equally.

CDR1 is given as MNHNY and CDR2 as SVGAGI, both from the germline V gene (reference sequence). The CDR3 starts with the cysteine, ends with the phenylalanine, and has 11 residues. Just CDR3 DNA is preserved here, 33 bases in frame from base 1. V and J are trimmed by 6 bases and 13 bases, and the gene matches miss 4 bases of the junction. The entire isolated RNA was reverse transcribed using the High Capacity cDNA Reverse Transcription Kit, and thus expressed TCRB transcripts were sequenced. Deep immunoSEQ sequencing was performed on naive, central memory and regulatory T cell samples, with an average of roughly 3.3 million total reads per sample. Sorted cells were lysed in RLT buffer and RNA was extracted with DNase-treated RNeasy Micro or Mini kits, depending on cell number. Each cell subset was processed on its own to prevent cross-contamination, while patient and healthy donor samples were processed together. Using the immunoSEQ multiplex PCR, TCRB sequences were amplified from cDNA into 87-bp fragments spanning the CDR3 region. The amplicons were sequenced using the Illumina HiSeq platform. The study's processing was this. Synthetic template baselines were used to correct PCR bias computationally, reads within Hamming distance 2 were collapsed, and singletons that could not be merged were discarded. Reads were aligned against IMGT to assign V, D and J genes, CDR3 length and insertions or deletions at six rearrangement sites. Within each subset, clonotype counts were normalized to sorted cell number, and only after that were true diversity and Gini coefficients computed with the tcR R package. The overlap coefficient, calculated on TCRB nucleotide sequences, was used to measure repertoire sharing. Not all clones reach the TCRdb copy of this immuneACCESS table, which keeps in-frame sequences only. Checked studies attribute under half of the gap to unresolved V genes and leave the rest unexplained. That table is the source of V, J and clone size, and D and trimming were worked out from the DNA. The sample table lists approximately 150,000 clones, about 9.1% of them with a count of one. The ten largest account for 0.65% of the sample.

What was sequenced was central memory CD4+ T cells from blood. This chain joins TRBV6-6 to TRBJ1-4; TRBD1 fits 8 bases in the junction. The receptor was derived from a woman aged 40-49 years in good health. The DNA sequence reads TGTGCCAGCAGGCGCGGACAGGGACTGTTTTTT. Its coded protein is CASRRGQGLFF.